These 22 T cell receptor beta chains were all obtained from the same sample, sequenced in a study of blood T cell repertoires in COVID-19. Sequencing used immunoSEQ multiplex PCR; TCRdb keeps in-frame clones, though not all of them. The table has about 240,000 clones, 70% to 90% seen once. The source material was PBMCs or T cells enriched from blood (not recorded which). Receptors were obtained from a woman aged 40-49 years with acute COVID-19.

The V call is TRBV14, the J call TRBJ2-2; D ambiguous. The CDR3 contains 15 residues. In germline, CDR1 is SGHDN, CDR2 FVKESK. V lost 4 bases to trimming and J lost 6 bases, with 15 bases between them. This CDR3 is CASSLTTRSPGELFF. DNA of the CDR3: TGTGCCAGCAGCCTAACCACCCGGAGTCCCGGGGAGCTGTTTTTT.

This sequence joins TRBV18 and TRBJ2-2; tentatively, D is TRBD1 (7 bases). V was trimmed by 4 bases and J by 4 bases, leaving 13 bases between them. CDR3 length: 15 residues. Germline V lookup: CDR1 KGHSH, CDR2 LQKENI. Here the CDR3 DNA reads TGTGCCAGCTCACTTCGACAGGGAGGCACCGGGGAGCTGTTTTTT. This gives the protein CASSLRQGGTGELFF.

The chain has TRBV15 and TRBJ1-6; D may be TRBD1 (5 bases). CDR3 length: 15 amino acids. Trimming removed 2 bases from V and 9 bases from J, with 14 bases in between. Germline CDR1 LNHNV, CDR2 YYDKDF (reference sequence). The CDR3 is CATSRSRGEGSPLHF. The DNA of the CDR3 is TGTGCCACCAGCAGATCCCGGGGGGAGGGTTCACCCCTCCACTTT.

The chain has TRBV11-3 and TRBJ2-7; 10 bases align to TRBD1. The CDR3 has 15 residues. The germline V gene has CDR1 SGHNT and CDR2 YENEEA. V was pared by 5 bases and J by 2 bases, with 6 bases of the junction left unmatched. CDR3 nucleotide sequence: TGTGCCAGCAGCAAACGGACAGGGGGGCCCTACGAGCAGTACTTC. As protein: CASSKRTGGPYEQYF. Full variable domain (outside the CDR3, taken from reference TRBV11-3 and TRBJ2-7): EAGVVQSPRYKIIEKKQPVAFWCNPISGHNTLYWYLQNLGQGPELLIRYENEEAVDDSQLPKDRFSAERLKGVDSTLKIQPAELGDSAVYLCASSKRTGGPYEQYFGPGTRLTVT.

CDR3 residues: CASRISQSGEKLFF. The DNA for the CDR3 is TGTGCCAGCAGAATCAGTCAGTCTGGTGAAAAACTGTTTTTT. The chain links TRBV6-6 to TRBJ1-4, with D uncertain. CDR3 length: 14 residues. V gave up 6 bases and J gave up 7 bases, with 15 bases separating them. Germline lookup yields CDR1 MNHNY and CDR2 SVGAGI (reference sequence).

The J gene is TRBJ1-3, the V gene TRBV6-1, with D tentatively TRBD1 (5 bases). Trimming stripped 4 bases from V and 4 bases from J, with 23 bases between. This CDR3 has 18 residues. Germline-derived CDR1 and CDR2 are MNHNS and SASEGT. DNA for the CDR3: TGTGCCAGCAGTGTAGGAACAGGTTATTTCGCTGCAGGAAACACCATATATTTT. Its protein product is CASSVGTGYFAAGNTIYF.

The chain combines TRBV7-8 with TRBJ2-3, with TRBD2 as a possible D gene (5 bases). The CDR3 is 14 residues long. CDR1 is SGHVS, CDR2 FQNEAQ, per germline. Trimming took off 5 bases at V and 2 bases at J, with 11 bases between the two ends. The CDR3 reads CASSLRRDTDTQYF. DNA of the CDR3: TGTGCCAGCAGCCTAAGACGGGACACAGATACGCAGTATTTT.

The chain recombines TRBV19 with TRBJ2-2; TRBD2 might be the D (5 bases). Trimming removed 8 bases at V and 1 base at J, with 20 bases between. This CDR3 has 17 residues. Germline values: CDR1 LNHDA, CDR2 SQIVND (reference sequence). CDR3: CASSRGQKHLNTGELFF. The CDR3 DNA follows: TGTGCCAGTTCCCGCGGGCAGAAACACTTGAACACCGGGGAGCTGTTTTTT.

CDR3 protein: CASSLAGATYNEQFF. As DNA, the CDR3 is TGCGCCAGCAGCTTGGCAGGGGCCACTTACAATGAGCAGTTCTTC. The rearrangement links TRBV5-1 to TRBJ2-1, with D possibly matching TRBD1 (6 bases). Germline V gene lookup returns CDR1 SGHRS and CDR2 YFSETQ. This CDR3 contains 15 residues. Trimming cost V 0 bases and J 4 bases, with 11 bases left between them. The full variable domain, its missing parts supplied by reference TRBV5-1 and TRBJ2-1, is KAGVTQTPRYLIKTRGQQVTLSCSPISGHRSVSWYQQTPGQGLQFLFEYFSETQRNKGNFPGRFSGRQFSNSRSEMNVSTLELGDSALYLCASSLAGATYNEQFFGPGTRLTVL.

CDR3 nucleotide sequence: TGTGCCACCAGTGACATTCATACGCAGTATTTT. This gives the protein CATSDIHTQYF. V gene TRBV24-1 combines with J gene TRBJ2-3; D remains unclear. Germline CDR1 KGHDR, CDR2 SFDVKD. This CDR3 is built from 11 residues. Trimming took off 4 bases at V and 7 bases at J, with 5 bases between the two ends.

This chain connects TRBV24-1 to TRBJ2-1; 9 bases fit TRBD2. Germline loops: CDR1 KGHDR, CDR2 SFDVKD. The CDR3 runs to 17 residues. Trimming took 1 base from V and 4 from J; bases not matched to a gene: 7. CDR3 residues: CATSDFSTGLAYNEQFF. In nucleotides, the CDR3 is TGTGCCACCAGTGATTTTAGTACGGGACTAGCATACAATGAGCAGTTCTTC.

The CDR3 spells CASSQGQVGPDEQFF. CDR3 DNA: TGTGCCAGTAGCCAGGGACAGGTCGGGCCCGATGAGCAGTTCTTC. The chain has TRBV19 and TRBJ2-1, with 8 nucleotides matching TRBD1. Germline values: CDR1 LNHDA, CDR2 SQIVND (reference sequence). The trim removed 6 bases at V and 8 bases at J, leaving 12 bases unmatched. The CDR3 is made up of 15 amino acids.

The V gene is TRBV10-3, the J gene TRBJ2-6, with 7 bases aligning to TRBD1. Germline loops: CDR1 ENHRY, CDR2 SYGVKD. The CDR3 spans 15 residues. The V segment lost 8 bases and the J segment 2 bases; nucleotides outside the gene matches: 6. The CDR3 here is CAIPGGGPGANVLTF. CDR3 nucleotide sequence: TGTGCCATCCCAGGGGGTGGTCCTGGGGCCAACGTCCTGACTTTC.

This sequence joins TRBV7-2 and TRBJ2-3; TRBD2 agrees at 10 bases. The J segment lost 5 bases and the V segment lost 2 bases, leaving 4 bases of the junction unmatched. The CDR3 has 15 amino acids. Germline values: CDR1 SGHTA, CDR2 FQGNSA. The CDR3 nucleotides are TGTGCCAGCAGCTTAAGGCTAGCGGGGGAAGATACGCAGTATTTT. Amino acid sequence: CASSLRLAGEDTQYF.

This clone came up once. J is TRBJ2-3 and V is TRBV7-9; 7 bases match TRBD2. Looked up from germline, CDR1 is SEHNR and CDR2 is FQNEAQ (reference sequence). Trimming took 1 base from V and 0 from J; bases not matched to a gene: 4. This CDR3 has 16 residues. CDR3 region: CASSLGLAESTDTQYF. The CDR3, as DNA: TGTGCCAGCAGCTTAGGGCTAGCGGAGAGCACAGATACGCAGTATTTT.

The V gene is TRBV5-4, the J gene TRBJ1-2; D remains ambiguous. The CDR3 is 12 amino acids. Germline-derived CDR1 and CDR2 are SGHNT and YYREEE (reference sequence). The V end was cut by 6 bases, the J end by 2 bases, with 8 bases between. CDR3 bases: TGTGCCAGCACAGGAACGAACTATGGCTACACCTTC. It specifies CASTGTNYGYTF.

The chain combines TRBV18 with TRBJ1-3; D remains unclear. Trimming left V 2 bases short and J 0 bases short, with 11 bases between. The germline CDR1 and CDR2 sequences are KGHSH and LQKENI. The CDR3 length is 16 residues. The CDR3 DNA reads TGTGCCAGCTCACCAAGCGCGCCAGACTCTGGAAACACCATATATTTT. Protein: CASSPSAPDSGNTIYF.

This clone was counted once. The chain carries TRBV25-1 and TRBJ1-2; D uncertain. V gave up 7 bases and J gave up 0 bases, with 6 bases separating them. Germline V CDR1 and CDR2: MGHDK, SYGVNS. The CDR3 has 12 amino acids. The CDR3 nucleotides are TGTGCCAGCAAAGAGACTAACTATGGCTACACCTTC. Translated, it gives CASKETNYGYTF.

This clone was found a few times. V gene TRBV11-3 combines with J gene TRBJ2-7, with no clear D. The CDR3 covers 13 residues. Germline-derived CDR1 and CDR2 are SGHNT and YENEEA. The V end lost 5 bases, the J end lost 1 base, and 9 bases lay between the germline ends. The CDR3 spells CASSRFRSYEQYF. Here the CDR3 DNA reads TGTGCCAGCAGCCGTTTCCGTTCCTACGAGCAGTACTTC.

The chain has TRBV12-3 or TRBV12-4 and TRBJ1-1; D not certain. The CDR3 spans 12 residues. Trimming took 2 bases from V and 7 from J, leaving 8 bases between them. CDR3: CASSLLPGEAFF. In DNA form, the CDR3 reads TGTGCCAGCAGTTTACTGCCAGGTGAAGCTTTCTTT.

On this clone: Other DNA sequences of this sample code for an identical CDR3. The CDR3 spells CASSVAGDTEAFF. The CDR3 region has the DNA TGTGCCAGCAGCGTAGCGGGAGACACTGAAGCTTTCTTT. V usage is TRBV9 and J usage is TRBJ1-1; D unresolved. Germline values: CDR1 SGDLS, CDR2 YYNGEE. CDR3 size: 13 residues. V was trimmed by 0 bases and J by 3 bases, leaving 6 bases between them. Together with reference TRBV9 and TRBJ1-1, the CDR3 gives the full variable domain: DSGVTQTPKHLITATGQRVTLRCSPRSGDLSVYWYQQSLDQGLQFLIQYYNGEERAKGNILERFSAQQFPDLHSELNLSSLELGDSALYFCASSVAGDTEAFFGQGTRLTVV.

The genes are TRBV2 and TRBJ2-3; TRBD2 aligns across 11 bases. The CDR3 runs to 15 residues. V was pared by 6 bases and J by 2 bases, with 4 bases of the junction left unmatched. Per the germline V gene, CDR1 is SNHLY and CDR2 is FYNNEI. Here the CDR3 DNA reads TGTGCCAGCAGAGGGACTAGCGGTTACACAGATACGCAGTATTTT. It specifies CASRGTSGYTDTQYF.